These T cell receptor beta chains were read from a single sample in a study of blood T cell repertoires in COVID-19. Some clones are missing from TCRdb's copy, which holds only in-frame ones; the method was immunoSEQ multiplex PCR. In the table there are some 33,000 clones, about 90% of which are singletons. Sequenced: peripheral blood. The receptors were gathered from a human donor in a cohort sampled during active COVID-19. CDR3s include the opening cysteine and the closing phenylalanine or tryptophan. The D gene is left open where the match is weak. Size values are once, few and many counts, or a class for expanded clones, and some rows have none.

>-|TRBV7-2|-|TRBJ2-3
CASSSRSDSTDTQYF
TGTGCCAGCAGCTCGCGGAGCGATAGCACAGATACGCAGTATTTT
>-|TRBV7-9|TRBD1|TRBJ1-4
CASSLDGTGLEKLFF
TGTGCCAGCAGCTTAGACGGGACAGGGCTTGAAAAACTGTTTTTT
>-|TRBV4-1|-|TRBJ1-6
CASSPVGSPLHF
TGCGCCAGCAGCCCGGTTGGTTCACCCCTCCACTTT
>-|TRBV10-3|-|TRBJ2-2
CAIQTGPTGELFF
TGTGCCATACAAACAGGGCCCACCGGGGAGCTGTTTTTT
>-|TRBV21-1|-|TRBJ1-5
CASSPPRTGRQPQHF
TGTGCCAGCAGCCCCCCGAGGACAGGGCGGCAGCCCCAGCATTTT
>-|TRBV5-1|-|TRBJ2-3
CASSLSVQGTTDTQYF
TGCGCCAGCAGCTTGTCGGTTCAGGGGACCACAGATACGCAGTATTTT
>-|TRBV19|-|TRBJ1-4
CASSWGEGGEKLFF
TGTGCCAGTAGTTGGGGCGAAGGCGGTGAAAAACTGTTTTTT
>once|TRBV7-2|TRBD1|TRBJ1-3
CASSLALPDRKLIRNTIYF
TGTGCCAGCAGCTTAGCGCTTCCGGACAGGAAGCTCATTCGAAACACCATATATTTT
>-|TRBV9|-|TRBJ2-2
CASSVARTSTGELFF
TGTGCCAGCAGCGTAGCGAGAACTTCCACCGGGGAGCTGTTTTTT
>-|TRBV15|TRBD1|TRBJ2-5
CATSRDRTGGYETQYF
TGTGCCACCAGCAGAGATCGGACAGGGGGCTATGAGACCCAGTACTTC
>-|TRBV5-1|TRBD2|TRBJ2-3
CASSTSTSGGTDTQYF
TGCGCCAGCAGCACATCGACTAGCGGGGGCACAGATACGCAGTATTTT
>-|TRBV18|-|TRBJ1-2
CASSPNMIHRNGDGYTF
TGTGCCAGCTCACCGAATATGATCCACAGGAATGGCGATGGCTACACCTTC
>-|TRBV7-2|-|TRBJ2-5
CASSTAGAWRETQYF
TGTGCCAGCAGCACCGCAGGGGCCTGGAGAGAGACCCAGTACTTC
>-|TRBV6-5|-|TRBJ1-4
CASSHRGYGEKLFF
TGTGCCAGCAGTCACCGGGGGTACGGAGAAAAACTGTTTTTT
>-|TRBV4-3|-|TRBJ1-1
CASSRKGPAGEAFF
TGCGCCAGCAGCCGGAAGGGGCCCGCCGGTGAAGCTTTCTTT
>once|TRBV2|TRBD1|TRBJ2-1
CANQRDSYNEQFF
TGTGCCAACCAAAGGGACAGCTACAATGAGCAGTTCTTC
>-|TRBV7-6|TRBD1|TRBJ1-1
CASSPTGGLLMSKAFF
TGTGCCAGCAGCCCCACAGGGGGCTTGTTAATGAGCAAGGCTTTCTTT
>-|TRBV5-8|TRBD1|TRBJ1-1
CASSQDRDRDTEAFF
TGTGCCAGCAGCCAGGACAGGGATCGGGACACTGAAGCTTTCTTT